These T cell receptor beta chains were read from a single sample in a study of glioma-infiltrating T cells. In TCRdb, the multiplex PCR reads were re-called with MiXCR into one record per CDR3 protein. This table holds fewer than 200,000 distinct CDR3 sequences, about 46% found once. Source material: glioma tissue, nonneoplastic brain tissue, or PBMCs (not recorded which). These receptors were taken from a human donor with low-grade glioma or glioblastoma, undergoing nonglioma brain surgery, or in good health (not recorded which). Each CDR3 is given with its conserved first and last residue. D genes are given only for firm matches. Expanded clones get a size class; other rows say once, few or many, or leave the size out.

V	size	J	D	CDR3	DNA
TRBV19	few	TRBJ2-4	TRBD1	CASSIRGQGNIQYF	TGTGCCAGTAGTATACGAGGACAGGGGAACATTCAGTACTTC
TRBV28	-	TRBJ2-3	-	CASSTFLLSRGSTDTQYF	TGTGCCAGCAGTACCTTTCTCCTATCTCGGGGCAGCACAGATACGCAGTATTTT
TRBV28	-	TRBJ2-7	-	CARTLSRAYEQYF	TGCGCCAGAACCCTGAGTAGGGCCTACGAGCAGTACTTC
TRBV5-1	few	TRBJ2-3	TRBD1	CASRGGVGTDTQYF	TGCGCCAGCAGAGGGGGCGTAGGCACAGATACGCAGTATTTT
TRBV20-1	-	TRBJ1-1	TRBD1	CSAAQGAPIIEAFF	TGCAGTGCTGCCCAGGGGGCGCCGATCATTGAGGCTTTCTTT
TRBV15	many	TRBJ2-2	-	CATSREDGTNTGELFF	TGTGCCACCAGCAGAGAGGACGGCACGAACACCGGGGAGCTGTTTTTT
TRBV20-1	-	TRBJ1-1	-	CSAQGLYPTEAFF	TGCAGTGCTCAAGGTCTGTATCCCACTGAAGCTTTCTTT
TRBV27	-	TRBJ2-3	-	CASRAEGAPTQYF	TGTGCCAGCAGAGCGGAGGGAGCTCCCACGCAGTATTTT
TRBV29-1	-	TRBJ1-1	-	CSAALSRTIMNTEAFF	TGCAGCGCCGCCCTATCCCGAACAATCATGAACACTGAAGCTTTCTTT
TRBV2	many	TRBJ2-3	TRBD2	CASSEHLAGSTDTQYF	TGTGCCAGCAGTGAACACCTAGCGGGTTCCACAGATACGCAGTATTTT
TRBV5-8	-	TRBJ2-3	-	CSSSLEAEITDTQYF	TGTTCCAGCAGCTTAGAGGCGGAGATCACAGATACGCAGTATTTT
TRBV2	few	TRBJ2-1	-	CASSEGDREYNEQFF	TGTGCCAGCAGTGAAGGAGACAGAGAGTACAATGAGCAGTTCTTC
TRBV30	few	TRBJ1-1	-	CAWQDQANTEAFF	TGTGCCTGGCAAGACCAAGCGAACACTGAAGCTTTCTTT
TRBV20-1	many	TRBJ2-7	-	CSARASVKNLGKYF	TGCAGTGCTAGAGCTAGCGTTAAAAACCTAGGGAAGTACTTC
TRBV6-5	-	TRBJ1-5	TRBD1	CTSNLQGVNQTQHF	TGTACCAGCAACTTACAGGGGGTCAATCAGACCCAGCATTTT
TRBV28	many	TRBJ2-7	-	CASSTTTGRRPEQYF	TGTGCCAGCAGTACTACGACGGGCAGGCGACCCGAGCAGTACTTC
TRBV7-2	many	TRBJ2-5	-	CASSLGTETQYF	TGTGCCAGCAGCTTAGGGACTGAGACCCAGTACTTC
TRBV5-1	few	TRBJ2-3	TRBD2	CASSLGLAGGPDTQYF	TGCGCCAGCAGCTTGGGACTAGCGGGAGGACCAGATACGCAGTATTTT
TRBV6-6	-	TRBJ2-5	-	CASSPRKTAESPPETQYF	TGTGCCAGCAGCCCTAGGAAGACGGCCGAAAGTCCACCGGAGACCCAGTACTTC
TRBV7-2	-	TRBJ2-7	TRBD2	CASSLVLAGSYEQYF	TGTGCCAGCAGCTTAGTTCTAGCGGGATCCTACGAGCAGTACTTC
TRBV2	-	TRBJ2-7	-	CASSAKPGRGEQYF	TGTGCCAGCAGTGCAAAGCCGGGCAGGGGCGAGCAGTACTTC
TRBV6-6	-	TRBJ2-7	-	CPSSWPGHPYEQYF	TGTCCCAGCAGCTGGCCCGGACACCCCTACGAGCAGTACTTC
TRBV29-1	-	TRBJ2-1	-	CSLTRGATYNEQFF	TGCAGCCTCACAAGGGGGGCGACCTACAATGAGCAGTTCTTC
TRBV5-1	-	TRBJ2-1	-	CASSVGKAGNEQFF	TGCGCCAGCAGCGTCGGGAAAGCCGGCAATGAGCAGTTCTTC
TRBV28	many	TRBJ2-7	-	CASSKPGLGPKSYEQYF	TGTGCCAGCAGTAAACCGGGACTGGGCCCTAAGTCCTACGAGCAGTACTTC
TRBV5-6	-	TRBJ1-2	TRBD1	CACSSGTGGFGYTF	TGTGCCTGCAGCTCGGGGACAGGGGGTTTCGGCTACACCTTC
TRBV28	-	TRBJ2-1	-	CASSLAYRAQVEYNEQFF	TGTGCCAGCAGTTTGGCCTACAGGGCCCAGGTGGAGTACAATGAGCAGTTCTTC
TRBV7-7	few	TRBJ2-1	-	CASSLGDGTYNEQFF	TGTGCCAGCAGCTTAGGTGATGGCACCTACAATGAGCAGTTCTTC
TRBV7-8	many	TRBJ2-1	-	CASSERGLEDNEQFF	TGTGCCAGCAGCGAAAGGGGTCTTGAAGACAATGAGCAGTTCTTC